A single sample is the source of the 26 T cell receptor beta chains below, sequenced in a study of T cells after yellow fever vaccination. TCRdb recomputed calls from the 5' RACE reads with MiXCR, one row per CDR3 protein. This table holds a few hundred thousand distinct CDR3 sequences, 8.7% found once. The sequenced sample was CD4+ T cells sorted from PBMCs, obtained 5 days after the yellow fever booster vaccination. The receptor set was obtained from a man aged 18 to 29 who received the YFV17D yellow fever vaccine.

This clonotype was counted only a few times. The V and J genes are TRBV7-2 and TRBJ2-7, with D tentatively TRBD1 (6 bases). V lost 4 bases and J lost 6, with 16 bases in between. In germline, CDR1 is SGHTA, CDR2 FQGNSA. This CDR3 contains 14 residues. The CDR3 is CASSSRTVESEQYF. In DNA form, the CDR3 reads TGTGCCAGCAGCTCCCGGACAGTCGAGAGCGAGCAGTACTTC.

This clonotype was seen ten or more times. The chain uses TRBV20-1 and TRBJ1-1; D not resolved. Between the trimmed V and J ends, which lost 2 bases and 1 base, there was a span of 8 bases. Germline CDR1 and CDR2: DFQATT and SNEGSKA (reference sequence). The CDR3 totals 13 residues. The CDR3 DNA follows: TGCAGTGCTAGACTAGGACCGAACACTGAAGCTTTCTTT. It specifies CSARLGPNTEAFF.

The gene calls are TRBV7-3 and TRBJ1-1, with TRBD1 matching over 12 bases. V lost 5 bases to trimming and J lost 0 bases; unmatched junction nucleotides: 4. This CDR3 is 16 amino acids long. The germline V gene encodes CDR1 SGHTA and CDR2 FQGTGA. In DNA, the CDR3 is TGTGCCAGCAGCATGGGACAGGGGGCTTTGAACACTGAAGCTTTCTTT. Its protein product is CASSMGQGALNTEAFF.

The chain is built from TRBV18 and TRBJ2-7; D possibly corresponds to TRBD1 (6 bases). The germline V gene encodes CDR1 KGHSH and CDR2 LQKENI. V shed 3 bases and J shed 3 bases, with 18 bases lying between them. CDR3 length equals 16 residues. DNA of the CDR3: TGTGCCAGCTCACCCTCGCAATACACAGGGTACTACGAGCAGTACTTC. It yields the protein CASSPSQYTGYYEQYF.

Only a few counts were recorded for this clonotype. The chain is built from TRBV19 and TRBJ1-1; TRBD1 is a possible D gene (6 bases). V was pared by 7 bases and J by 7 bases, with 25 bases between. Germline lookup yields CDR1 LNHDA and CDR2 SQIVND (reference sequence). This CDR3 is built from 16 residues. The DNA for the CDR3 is TGTGCCAGTACTTCAATGGGGGCGTTCAAGATCGGTGAAGCTTTCTTT. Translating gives CASTSMGAFKIGEAFF.

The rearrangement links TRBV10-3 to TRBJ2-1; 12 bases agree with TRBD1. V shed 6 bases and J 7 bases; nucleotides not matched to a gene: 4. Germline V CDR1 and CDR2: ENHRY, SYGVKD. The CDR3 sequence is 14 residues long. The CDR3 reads CAISGTGGRNEQFF. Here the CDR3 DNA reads TGTGCCATCAGCGGGACAGGGGGCAGGAATGAGCAGTTCTTC.

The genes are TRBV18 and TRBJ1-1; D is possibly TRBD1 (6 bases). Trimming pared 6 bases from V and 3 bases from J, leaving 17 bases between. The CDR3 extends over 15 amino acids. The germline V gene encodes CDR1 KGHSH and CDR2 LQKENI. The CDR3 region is CASSPQTGSDTEAFF. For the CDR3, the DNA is TGTGCCAGCTCGCCGCAAACAGGGTCGGACACTGAAGCTTTCTTT.

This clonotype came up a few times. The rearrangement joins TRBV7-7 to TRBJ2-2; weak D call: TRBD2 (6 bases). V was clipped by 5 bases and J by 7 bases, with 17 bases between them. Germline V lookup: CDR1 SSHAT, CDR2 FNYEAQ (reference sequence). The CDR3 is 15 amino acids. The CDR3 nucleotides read TGTGCCAGCAGCCCAAGCTGGGGGGATTACGGGGAGCTGTTTTTT. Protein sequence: CASSPSWGDYGELFF.

The CDR3 protein is CSVGWLAGTTDTQYF. As DNA, the CDR3 is TGCAGCGTTGGCTGGCTAGCGGGTACCACAGATACGCAGTATTTT. This chain links TRBV29-1 with TRBJ2-3; 8 bases fit TRBD2. This CDR3 has 15 residues. Trimming at V came to 4 bases and at J to 2 bases, leaving 8 bases not matched to a gene. Germline CDR1 and CDR2: SQVTM and ANQGSEA.

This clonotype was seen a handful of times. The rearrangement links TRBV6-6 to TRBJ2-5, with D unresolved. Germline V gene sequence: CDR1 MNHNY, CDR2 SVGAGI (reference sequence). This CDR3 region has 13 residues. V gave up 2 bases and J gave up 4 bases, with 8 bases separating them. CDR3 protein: CASSYEARETQYF. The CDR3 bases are TGTGCCAGCAGTTACGAGGCTCGAGAGACCCAGTACTTC.

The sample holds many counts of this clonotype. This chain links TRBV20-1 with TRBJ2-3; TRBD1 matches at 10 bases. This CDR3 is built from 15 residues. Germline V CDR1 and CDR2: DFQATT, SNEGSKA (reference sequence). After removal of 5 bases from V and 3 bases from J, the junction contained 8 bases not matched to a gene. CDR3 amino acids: CSAARQGARTDTQYF. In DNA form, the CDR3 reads TGCAGTGCTGCCCGACAGGGGGCTCGGACAGATACGCAGTATTTT.

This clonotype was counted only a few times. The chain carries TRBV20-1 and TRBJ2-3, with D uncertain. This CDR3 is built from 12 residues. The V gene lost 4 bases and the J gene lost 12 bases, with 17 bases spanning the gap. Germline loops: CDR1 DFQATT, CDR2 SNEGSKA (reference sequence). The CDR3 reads CSATHPAWDQYF. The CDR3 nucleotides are TGCAGTGCTACACACCCGGCATGGGATCAGTATTTT.

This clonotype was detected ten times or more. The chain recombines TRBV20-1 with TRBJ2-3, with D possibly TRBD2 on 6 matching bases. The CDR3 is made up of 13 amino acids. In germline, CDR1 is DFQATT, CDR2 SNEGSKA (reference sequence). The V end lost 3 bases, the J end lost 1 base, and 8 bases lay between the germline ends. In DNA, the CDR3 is TGCAGTGCTAGCCGCGGGGGCACAGATACGCAGTATTTT. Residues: CSASRGGTDTQYF.

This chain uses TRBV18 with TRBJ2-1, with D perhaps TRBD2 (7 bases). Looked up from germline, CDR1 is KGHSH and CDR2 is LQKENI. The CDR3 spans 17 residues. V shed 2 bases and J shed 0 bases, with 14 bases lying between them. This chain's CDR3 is CASSPSGGGGSYNEQFF. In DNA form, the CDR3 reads TGTGCCAGCTCACCATCCGGGGGCGGGGGCTCCTACAATGAGCAGTTCTTC.

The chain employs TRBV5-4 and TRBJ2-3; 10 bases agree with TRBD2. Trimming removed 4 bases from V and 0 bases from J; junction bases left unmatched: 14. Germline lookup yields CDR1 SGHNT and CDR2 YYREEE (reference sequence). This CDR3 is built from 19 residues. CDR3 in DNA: TGTGCCAGCAGCCCCCTTAGGTCTAGCGGGGGACCTAGCACAGATACGCAGTATTTT. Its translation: CASSPLRSSGGPSTDTQYF.

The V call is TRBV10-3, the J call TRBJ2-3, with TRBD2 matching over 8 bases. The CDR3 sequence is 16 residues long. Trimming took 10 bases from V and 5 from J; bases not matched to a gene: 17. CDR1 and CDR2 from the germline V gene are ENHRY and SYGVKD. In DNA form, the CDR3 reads TGTGCCACCGGGGGGGGGGGGACCACCCACGGAGATACGCAGTATTTT. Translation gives CATGGGGTTHGDTQYF.

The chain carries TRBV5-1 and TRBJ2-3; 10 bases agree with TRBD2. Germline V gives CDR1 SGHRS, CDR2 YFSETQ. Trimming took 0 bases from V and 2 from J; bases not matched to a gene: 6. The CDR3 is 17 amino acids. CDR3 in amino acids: CASSLAPSGGATDTQYF. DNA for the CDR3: TGCGCCAGCAGCTTGGCCCCCAGCGGGGGGGCCACAGATACGCAGTATTTT. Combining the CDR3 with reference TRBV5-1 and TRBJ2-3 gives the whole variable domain KAGVTQTPRYLIKTRGQQVTLSCSPISGHRSVSWYQQTPGQGLQFLFEYFSETQRNKGNFPGRFSGRQFSNSRSEMNVSTLELGDSALYLCASSLAPSGGATDTQYFGPGTRLTVL.

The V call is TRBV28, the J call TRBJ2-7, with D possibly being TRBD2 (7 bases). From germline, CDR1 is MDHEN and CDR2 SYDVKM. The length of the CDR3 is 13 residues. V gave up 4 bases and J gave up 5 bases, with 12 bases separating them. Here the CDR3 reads CASSSPGGHEQYV. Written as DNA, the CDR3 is TGTGCCAGCAGTTCTCCCGGGGGGCACGAGCAGTACGTC.

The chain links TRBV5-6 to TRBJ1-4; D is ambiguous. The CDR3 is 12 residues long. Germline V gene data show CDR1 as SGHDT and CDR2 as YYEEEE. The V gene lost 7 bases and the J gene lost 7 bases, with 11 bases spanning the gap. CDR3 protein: CASDRGAEKLFF. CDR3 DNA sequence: TGTGCCAGCGACCGGGGAGCTGAAAAACTGTTTTTT. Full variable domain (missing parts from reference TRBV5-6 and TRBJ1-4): DAGVTQSPTHLIKTRGQQVTLRCSPKSGHDTVSWYQQALGQGPQFIFQYYEEEERQRGNFPDRFSGHQFPNYSSELNVNALLLGDSALYLCASDRGAEKLFFGSGTQLSVL.

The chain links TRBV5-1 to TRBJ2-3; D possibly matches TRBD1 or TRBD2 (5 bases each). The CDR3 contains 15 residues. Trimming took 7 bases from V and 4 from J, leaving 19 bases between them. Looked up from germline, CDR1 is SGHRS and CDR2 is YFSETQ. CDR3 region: CASWGSPSSSDTQYF. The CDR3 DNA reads TGCGCCAGCTGGGGGTCCCCCAGTAGCTCAGATACGCAGTATTTT.

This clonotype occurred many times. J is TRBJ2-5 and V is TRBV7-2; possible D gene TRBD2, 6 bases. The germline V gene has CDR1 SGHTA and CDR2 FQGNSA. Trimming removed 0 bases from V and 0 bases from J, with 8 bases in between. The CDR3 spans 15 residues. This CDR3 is CASSLAGGYQETQYF. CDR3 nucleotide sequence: TGTGCCAGCAGCTTAGCTGGGGGGTACCAAGAGACCCAGTACTTC. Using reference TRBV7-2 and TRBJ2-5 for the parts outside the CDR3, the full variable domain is GAGVSQSPSNKVTEKGKDVELRCDPISGHTALYWYRQSLGQGLEFLIYFQGNSAPDKSGLPSDRFSAERTGGSVSTLTIQRTQQEDSAVYLCASSLAGGYQETQYFGPGTRLLVL.

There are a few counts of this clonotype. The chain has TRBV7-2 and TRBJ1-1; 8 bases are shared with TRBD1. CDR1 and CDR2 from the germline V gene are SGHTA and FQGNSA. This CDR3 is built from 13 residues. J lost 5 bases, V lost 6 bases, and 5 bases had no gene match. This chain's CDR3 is CASRQGAWTEAFF. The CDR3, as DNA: TGTGCCAGCAGGCAGGGGGCTTGGACTGAAGCTTTCTTT.

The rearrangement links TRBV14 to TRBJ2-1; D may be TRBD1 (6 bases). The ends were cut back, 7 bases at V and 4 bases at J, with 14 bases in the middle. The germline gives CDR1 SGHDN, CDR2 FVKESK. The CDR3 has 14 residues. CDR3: CASNLRGYYNEQFF. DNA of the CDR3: TGTGCCAGCAATCTCAGGGGTTATTACAATGAGCAGTTCTTC.

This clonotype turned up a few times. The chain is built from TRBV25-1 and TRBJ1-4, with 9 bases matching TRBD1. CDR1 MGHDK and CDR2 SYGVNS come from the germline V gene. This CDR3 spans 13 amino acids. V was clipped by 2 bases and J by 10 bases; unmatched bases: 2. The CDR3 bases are TGTGCCAGCAGTGAACAGGACAGGGGAAAACTGTTTTTT. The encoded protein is CASSEQDRGKLFF.

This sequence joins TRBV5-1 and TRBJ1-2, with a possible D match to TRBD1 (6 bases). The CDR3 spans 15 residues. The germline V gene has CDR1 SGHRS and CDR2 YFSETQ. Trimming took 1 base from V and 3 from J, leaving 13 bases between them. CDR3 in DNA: TGCGCCAGCAGCTTGCAGCCAGGGGAATACTATGGCTACACCTTC. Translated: CASSLQPGEYYGYTF.

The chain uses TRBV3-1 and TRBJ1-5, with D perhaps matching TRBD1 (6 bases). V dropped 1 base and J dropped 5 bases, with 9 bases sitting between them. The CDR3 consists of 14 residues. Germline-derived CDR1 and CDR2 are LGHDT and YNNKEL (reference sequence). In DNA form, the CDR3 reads TGTGCCAGCAGCCAAGGGGGGGCGGATCAGCCCCAGCATTTT. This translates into CASSQGGADQPQHF.